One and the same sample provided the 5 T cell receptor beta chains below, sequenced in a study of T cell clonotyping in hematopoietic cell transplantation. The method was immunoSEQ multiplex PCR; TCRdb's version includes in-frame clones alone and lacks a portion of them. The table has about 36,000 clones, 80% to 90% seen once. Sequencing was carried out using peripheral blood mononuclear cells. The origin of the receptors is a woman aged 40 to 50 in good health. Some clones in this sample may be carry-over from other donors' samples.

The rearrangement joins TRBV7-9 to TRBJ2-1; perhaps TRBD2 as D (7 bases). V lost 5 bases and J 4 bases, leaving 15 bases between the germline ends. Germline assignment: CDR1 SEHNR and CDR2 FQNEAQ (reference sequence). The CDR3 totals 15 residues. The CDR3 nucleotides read TGTGCCAGCAGCCCCCGGGGGGCGGTGTACAATGAGCAGTTCTTC. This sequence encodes CASSPRGAVYNEQFF.

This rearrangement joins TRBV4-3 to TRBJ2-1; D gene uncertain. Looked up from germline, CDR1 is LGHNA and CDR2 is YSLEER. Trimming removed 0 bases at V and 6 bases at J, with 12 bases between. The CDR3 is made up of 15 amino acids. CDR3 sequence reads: CASSQDGNRFNEQFF. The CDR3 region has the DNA TGCGCCAGCAGCCAAGATGGGAACAGATTCAATGAGCAGTTCTTC.

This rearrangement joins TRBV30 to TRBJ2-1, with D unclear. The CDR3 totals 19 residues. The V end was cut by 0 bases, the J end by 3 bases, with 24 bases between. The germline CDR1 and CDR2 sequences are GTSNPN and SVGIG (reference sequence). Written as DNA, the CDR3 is TGTGCCTGGAGTGTGCGTAGCTCCGTGAGGTCCCGCAGCTACAATGAGCAGTTCTTC. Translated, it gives CAWSVRSSVRSRSYNEQFF.

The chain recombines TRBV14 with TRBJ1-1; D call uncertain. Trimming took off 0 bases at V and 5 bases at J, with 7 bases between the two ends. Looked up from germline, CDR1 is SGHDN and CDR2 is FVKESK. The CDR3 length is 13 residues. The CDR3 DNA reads TGTGCCAGCAGCCAAGATTGGGTAACTGAAGCTTTCTTT. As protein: CASSQDWVTEAFF.

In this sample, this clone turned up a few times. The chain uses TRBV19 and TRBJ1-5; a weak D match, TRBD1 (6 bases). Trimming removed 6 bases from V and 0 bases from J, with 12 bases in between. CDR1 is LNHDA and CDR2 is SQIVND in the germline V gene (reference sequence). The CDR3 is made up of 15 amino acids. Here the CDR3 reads CASRTGQGSNQPQHF. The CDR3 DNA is TGTGCCAGTAGAACAGGGCAGGGTAGCAATCAGCCCCAGCATTTT.